This entry is about one T cell receptor beta chain. This sample was included in a study of blood T cell repertoires in COVID-19. Whole-study context: Samples of COVID-19 (acute and convalescent) were obtained from the United States, Italy and Spain. T cells, B-cell-depleted T cells, or PBMCs provided the cDNA or gDNA that served as material.

In the authors' methods: From reference gene primer amplification, estimates of nucleated cell counts were derived. TCRdb's copy holds only in-frame clones and misses some; the assay was immunoSEQ multiplex PCR. That table furnishes V, J and clone size, whereas the DNA furnished D and trimming. Among some 100,000 clones listed, approximately 81% were seen once. The trim removed 2 bases at V and 3 bases at J, leaving 6 bases unmatched. In germline, CDR1 is ENHRY, CDR2 SYGVKD. The length of the CDR3 is 17 residues. The V call is TRBV10-3, the J call TRBJ2-4, with TRBD2 matching over 11 bases. The sequence derives from a human donor in a cohort sampled during active COVID-19. Material: peripheral blood. The CDR3 DNA sequence: TGTGCCATCAGTGAGACTAGCGGGGGAACCAGCAAAAACATTCAGTACTTC. This translates into CAISETSGGTSKNIQYF.